One sample yielded the 4 T cell receptor beta chains listed below, sequenced in a study of blood T cell repertoires in COVID-19. Some clones are missing from TCRdb's copy, which holds only in-frame ones; the method was immunoSEQ multiplex PCR. The sample shows 65,000 or so clones, 80% to 85% of them seen only once. Sequenced sample: peripheral blood. The source is a young man with COVID-19, enrolled during active disease.

The rearrangement uses TRBV10-3 and TRBJ1-4; D not certain. V lost 0 bases and J lost 1, with 9 bases in between. The CDR3 totals 16 residues. Germline V lookup: CDR1 ENHRY, CDR2 SYGVKD. CDR3 residues: CAISESAGGTNEKLFF. The CDR3 DNA follows: TGTGCCATCAGTGAGTCGGCAGGTGGAACTAATGAAAAACTGTTTTTT.

This clone appeared a single time. In DNA, the CDR3 is TGTGCCAGCAGCACCCCCGCAGGGCGTACCGGGGAGCTGTTTTTT. This gives the protein CASSTPAGRTGELFF. The V gene is TRBV28, the J gene TRBJ2-2; a weak D match, TRBD1 (5 bases). Looked up from germline, CDR1 is MDHEN and CDR2 is SYDVKM. The V end was cut by 6 bases, the J end by 5 bases, with 16 bases between. This CDR3 is 15 amino acids long.

V usage is TRBV27 and J usage is TRBJ2-3, with 7 bases aligning to TRBD2. This CDR3 has 15 residues. V lost 3 bases, J lost 4 bases, and 7 bases stayed unmatched. Germline V gives CDR1 MNHEY, CDR2 SMNVEV (reference sequence). The CDR3 region is CASSLEGLGSDTQYF. The DNA of the CDR3 is TGTGCCAGCAGTTTGGAAGGACTAGGCTCAGATACGCAGTATTTT.

This clone was observed a handful of times. This chain uses TRBV7-9 with TRBJ2-7, with TRBD1 identical over 7 bases. With 5 bases clipped from V and 6 bases from J, the junction kept 7 bases outside the gene matches. The CDR3 contains 13 residues. Germline-derived CDR1 and CDR2 are SEHNR and FQNEAQ (reference sequence). DNA for the CDR3: TGTGCCAGCAGCCAGAAGACAGGGACCGAGCAGTACTTC. This translates into CASSQKTGTEQYF.